This T cell receptor (beta chain) was obtained from a study of blood T cell repertoires in COVID-19. Study context: Both acute and convalescent COVID-19 samples were obtained from the United States, Italy and Spain. PBMCs, B-cell-depleted T cells, or T cells were the source of the cDNA or gDNA that made up the material.

Patients in Seattle were enrolled during active infection, then followed longitudinally. Source study methods: For nucleated cells, counts were estimated from reference gene primer amplification. Produced via immunoSEQ multiplex PCR; TCRdb's table is partial and in-frame only. The V and J calls and clone size are taken from that table; D and trimming were inferred from the DNA. The sample carries 150,000 to 200,000 clones, roughly four fifths recorded once. With 1 base clipped from V and 4 bases from J, the junction kept 3 bases outside the gene matches. Looked up from germline, CDR1 is LGHDT and CDR2 is YNNKEL (reference sequence). The CDR3 is 14 residues long.

The genes are TRBV3-1 (or the pseudogene TRBV3-2) and TRBJ2-5; 7 positions agree with TRBD1. Input material: peripheral blood. The origin of this receptor is a woman in her seventies with COVID-19, enrolled during active disease. The CDR3 bases are TGTGCCAGCAGCCAAGCACAGGGGATAGAGACCCAGTACTTC. Protein: CASSQAQGIETQYF.